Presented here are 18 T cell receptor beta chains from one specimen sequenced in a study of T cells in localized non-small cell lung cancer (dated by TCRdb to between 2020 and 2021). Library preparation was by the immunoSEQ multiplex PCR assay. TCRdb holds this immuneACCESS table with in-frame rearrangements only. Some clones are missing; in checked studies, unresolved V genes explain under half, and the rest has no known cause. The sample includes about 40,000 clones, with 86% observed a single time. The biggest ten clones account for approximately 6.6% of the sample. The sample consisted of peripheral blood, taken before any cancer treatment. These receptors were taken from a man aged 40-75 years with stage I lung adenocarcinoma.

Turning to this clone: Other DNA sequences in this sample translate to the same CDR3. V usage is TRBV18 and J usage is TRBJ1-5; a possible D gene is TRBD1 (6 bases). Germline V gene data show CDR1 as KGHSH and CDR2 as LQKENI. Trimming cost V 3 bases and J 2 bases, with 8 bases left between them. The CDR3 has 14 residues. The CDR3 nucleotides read TGTGCCAGCTCACCGGGGGGGCGCAATCAGCCCCAGCATTTT. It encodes CASSPGGRNQPQHF.

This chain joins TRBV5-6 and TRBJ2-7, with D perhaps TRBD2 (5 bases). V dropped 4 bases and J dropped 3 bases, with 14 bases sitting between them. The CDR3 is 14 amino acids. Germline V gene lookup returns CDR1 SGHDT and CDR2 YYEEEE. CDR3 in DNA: TGTGCCAGCAGCCTAGGACGAGGGAGCTACGAGCAGTACTTC. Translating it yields CASSLGRGSYEQYF.

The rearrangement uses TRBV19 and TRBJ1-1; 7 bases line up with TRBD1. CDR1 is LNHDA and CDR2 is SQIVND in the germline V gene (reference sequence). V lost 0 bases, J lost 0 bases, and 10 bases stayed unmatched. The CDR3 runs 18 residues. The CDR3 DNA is TGTGCCAGTAGTATAGATCGGGGGGACAGCAAGTTGAACACTGAAGCTTTCTTT. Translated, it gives CASSIDRGDSKLNTEAFF.

The CDR3 loop is CATSRDLTGYTDTQYF. The CDR3 DNA follows: TGTGCCACCAGCAGGGACCTGACAGGGTACACAGATACGCAGTATTTT. The rearrangement joins TRBV15 to TRBJ2-3; 7 bases align to TRBD1. The CDR3 contains 16 residues. Germline V gene sequence: CDR1 LNHNV, CDR2 YYDKDF (reference sequence). The junction had 8 bases not matched to a gene; V was cut back by 3 bases and J by 2 bases. Supplemented by reference TRBV15 and TRBJ2-3, the full variable domain reads DAMVIQNPRYQVTQFGKPVTLSCSQTLNHNVMYWYQQKSSQAPKLLFHYYDKDFNNEADTPDNFQSRRPNTSFCFLDIRSPGLGDTAMYLCATSRDLTGYTDTQYFGPGTRLTVL.

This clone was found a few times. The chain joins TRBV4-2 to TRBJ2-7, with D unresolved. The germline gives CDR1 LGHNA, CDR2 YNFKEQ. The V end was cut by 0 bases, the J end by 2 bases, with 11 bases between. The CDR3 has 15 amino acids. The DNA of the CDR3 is TGTGCCAGCAGCCAAGATTTCGGATCGGCCTACGAGCAGTACTTC. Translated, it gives CASSQDFGSAYEQYF.

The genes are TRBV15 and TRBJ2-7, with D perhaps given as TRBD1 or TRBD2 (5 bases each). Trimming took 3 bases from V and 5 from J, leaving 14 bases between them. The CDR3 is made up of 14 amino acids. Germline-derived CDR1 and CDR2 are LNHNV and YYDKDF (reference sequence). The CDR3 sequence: CATSRRGRENEQYF. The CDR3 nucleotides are TGTGCCACCAGCAGGAGGGGCAGGGAGAACGAGCAGTACTTC. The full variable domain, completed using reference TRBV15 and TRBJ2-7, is DAMVIQNPRYQVTQFGKPVTLSCSQTLNHNVMYWYQQKSSQAPKLLFHYYDKDFNNEADTPDNFQSRRPNTSFCFLDIRSPGLGDTAMYLCATSRRGRENEQYFGPGTRLTVT.

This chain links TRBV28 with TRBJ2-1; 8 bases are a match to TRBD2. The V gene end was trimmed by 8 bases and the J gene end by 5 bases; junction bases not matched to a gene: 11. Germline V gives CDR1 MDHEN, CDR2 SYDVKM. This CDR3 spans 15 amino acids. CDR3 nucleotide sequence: TGTGCCAGCGTTACGGGGACTAGAAATAACAATGAGCAGTTCTTC. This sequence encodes CASVTGTRNNNEQFF.

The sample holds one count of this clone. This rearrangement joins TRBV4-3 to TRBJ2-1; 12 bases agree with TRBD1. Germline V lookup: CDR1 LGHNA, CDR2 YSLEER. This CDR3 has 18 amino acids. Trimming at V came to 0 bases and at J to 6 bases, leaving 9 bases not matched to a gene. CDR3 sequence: CASSQDRTGQGAGNEQFF. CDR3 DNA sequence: TGCGCCAGCAGCCAAGATCGTACGGGACAGGGGGCCGGCAATGAGCAGTTCTTC.

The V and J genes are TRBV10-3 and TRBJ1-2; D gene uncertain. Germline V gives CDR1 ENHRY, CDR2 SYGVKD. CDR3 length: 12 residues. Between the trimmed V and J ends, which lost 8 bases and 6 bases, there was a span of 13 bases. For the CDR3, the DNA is TGTGCCATCCCAGACCGAAGGGATGGCTACACCTTC. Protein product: CAIPDRRDGYTF.

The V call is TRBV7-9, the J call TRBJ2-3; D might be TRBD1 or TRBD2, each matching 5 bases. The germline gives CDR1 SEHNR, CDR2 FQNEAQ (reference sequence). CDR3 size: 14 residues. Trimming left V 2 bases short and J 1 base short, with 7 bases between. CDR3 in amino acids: CASSLRGGTDTQYF. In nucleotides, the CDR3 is TGTGCCAGCAGCTTACGAGGGGGCACAGATACGCAGTATTTT. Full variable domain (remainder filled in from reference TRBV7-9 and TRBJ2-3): DTGVSQNPRHKITKRGQNVTFRCDPISEHNRLYWYRQTLGQGPEFLTYFQNEAQLEKSRLLSDRFSAERPKGSFSTLEIQRTEQGDSAMYLCASSLRGGTDTQYFGPGTRLTVL.

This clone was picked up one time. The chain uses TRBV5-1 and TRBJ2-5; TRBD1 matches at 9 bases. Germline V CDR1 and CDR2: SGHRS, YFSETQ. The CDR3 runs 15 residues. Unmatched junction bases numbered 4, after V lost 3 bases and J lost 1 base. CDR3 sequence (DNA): TGCGCCAGCAGCTCGACGGACAGGGGCCAAGAGACCCAGTACTTC. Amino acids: CASSSTDRGQETQYF. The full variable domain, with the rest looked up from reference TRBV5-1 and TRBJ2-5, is KAGVTQTPRYLIKTRGQQVTLSCSPISGHRSVSWYQQTPGQGLQFLFEYFSETQRNKGNFPGRFSGRQFSNSRSEMNVSTLELGDSALYLCASSSTDRGQETQYFGPGTRLLVL.

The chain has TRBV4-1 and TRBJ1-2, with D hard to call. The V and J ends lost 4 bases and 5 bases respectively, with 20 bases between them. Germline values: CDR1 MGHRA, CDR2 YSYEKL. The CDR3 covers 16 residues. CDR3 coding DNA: TGCGCCAGCAGCCGCGAAGGATCCGATATGTCTTATGGCTACACCTTC. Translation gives CASSREGSDMSYGYTF.

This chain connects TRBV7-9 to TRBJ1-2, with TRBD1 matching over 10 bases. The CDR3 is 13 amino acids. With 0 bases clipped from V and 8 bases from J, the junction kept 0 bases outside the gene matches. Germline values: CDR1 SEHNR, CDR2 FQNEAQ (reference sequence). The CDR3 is CASSLAGQGGYTF. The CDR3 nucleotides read TGTGCCAGCAGCTTAGCGGGACAGGGGGGCTACACCTTC.

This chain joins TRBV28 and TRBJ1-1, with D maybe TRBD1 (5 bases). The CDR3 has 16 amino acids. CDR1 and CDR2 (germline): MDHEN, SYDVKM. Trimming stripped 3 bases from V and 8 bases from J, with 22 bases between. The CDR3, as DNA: TGTGCCAGCAGTTTTTCCCACGACAGTCCAGAACCCGAAGCTTTCTTT. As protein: CASSFSHDSPEPEAFF.

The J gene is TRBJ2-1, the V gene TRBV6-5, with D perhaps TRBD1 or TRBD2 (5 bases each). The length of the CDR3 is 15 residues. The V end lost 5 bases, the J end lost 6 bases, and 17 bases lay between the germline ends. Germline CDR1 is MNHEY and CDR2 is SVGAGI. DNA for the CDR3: TGTGCCAGCAGTAAAACCCGGGACGGTGCCAATGAGCAGTTCTTC. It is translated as CASSKTRDGANEQFF.

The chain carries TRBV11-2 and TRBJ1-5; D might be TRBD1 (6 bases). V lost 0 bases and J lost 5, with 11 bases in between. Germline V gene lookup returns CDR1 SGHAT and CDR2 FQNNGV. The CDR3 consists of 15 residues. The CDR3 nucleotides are TGTGCCAGCAGCTTAGAGTCGGGGGGCCATCAGCCCCAGCATTTT. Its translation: CASSLESGGHQPQHF.

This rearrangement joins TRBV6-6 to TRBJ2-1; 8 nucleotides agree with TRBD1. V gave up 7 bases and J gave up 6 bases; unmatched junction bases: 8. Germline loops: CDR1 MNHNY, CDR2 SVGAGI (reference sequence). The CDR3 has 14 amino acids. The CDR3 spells CASKQGDKVNEQFF. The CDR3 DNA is TGTGCCAGCAAACAGGGGGATAAGGTCAATGAGCAGTTCTTC.

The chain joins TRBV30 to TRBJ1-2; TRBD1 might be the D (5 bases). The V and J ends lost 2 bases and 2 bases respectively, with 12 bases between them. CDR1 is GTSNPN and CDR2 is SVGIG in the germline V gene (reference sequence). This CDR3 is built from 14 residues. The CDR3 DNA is TGTGCCTGGAGTCAGACGACAGCGAACTATGGCTACACCTTC. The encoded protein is CAWSQTTANYGYTF. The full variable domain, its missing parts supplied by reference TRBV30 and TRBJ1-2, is SQTIHQWPATLVQPVGSPLSLECTVEGTSNPNLYWYRQAAGRGLQLLFYSVGIGQISSEVPQNLSASRPQDRQFILSSKKLLLSDSGFYLCAWSQTTANYGYTFGSGTRLTVV.